This T cell receptor beta chain was retrieved from a study of vaccination and CD4 T cells after COVID-19. Whole-study context: Ranging from 14 to 241, the interval between dose two and post-vaccine sampling had a median of 72 days. Study-wide points: Detection of a median roughly 85% of reactive clones in convalescent patients was confined to the period after vaccination.

Treatment described: roughly ten-day PBMC culture with coronavirus spike peptide pools or control peptides (ViraFEST assay). Antigen-specific T cell expansion with peptide pools preceded TCR sequencing in the ViraFEST approach. It was on days 3 and 7 that half the medium was replaced with fresh IL-2 medium. Points on this clonotype: Its antigen remains unknown.

The V gene's germline CDR1 is MNHEY and CDR2 SVGEGT. The CDR3 length is 13 residues. Trimming cost V 2 bases and J 4 bases, with 8 bases left between them. With the Oncomine TCR Beta short-read assay, DNA from cultured CD4+ T cells was sequenced. TCRdb reanalysed the PCR reads using MiXCR and keeps one entry per CDR3 protein. The table lists around 20,000 distinct CDR3 sequences, approximately 52% of them singletons. The sequencing input was CD4+ T cells from blood, cultured in vitro. The chain recombines TRBV6-2 or TRBV6-3 with TRBJ1-2; D is possibly TRBD1 (5 bases). The TCR was taken from a human donor who had recovered from COVID-19. The CDR3 DNA is TGTGCCAGCAGTTACCAGGGATCCTATGGCTACACCTTC. It codes for CASSYQGSYGYTF.